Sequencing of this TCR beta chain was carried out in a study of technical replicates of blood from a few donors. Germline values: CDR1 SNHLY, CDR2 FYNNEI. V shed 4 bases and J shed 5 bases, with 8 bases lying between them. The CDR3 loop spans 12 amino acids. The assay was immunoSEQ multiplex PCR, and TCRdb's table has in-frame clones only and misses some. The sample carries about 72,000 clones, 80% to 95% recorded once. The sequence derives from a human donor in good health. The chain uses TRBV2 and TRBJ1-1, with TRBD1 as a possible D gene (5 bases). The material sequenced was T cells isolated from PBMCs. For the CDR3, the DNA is TGTGCCAGCAGTGTGGGGGGGACTGAAGCTTTCTTT. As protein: CASSVGGTEAFF.